The sample holds a few counts of the clone carrying this T cell receptor beta chain. The data belong to a study of T cells after yellow fever vaccination. The V end was cut by 7 bases, the J end by 3 bases, with 13 bases between. The CDR3 length is 15 residues. Germline loops: CDR1 SGHTA, CDR2 FQGNSA. Making TCR cDNA involved 5'RACE template switching, which added UMIs and a universal primer site. TCRdb redid the calling of the 5' RACE reads with MiXCR, one entry per CDR3 protein. This repertoire shows under 200,000 distinct CDR3 sequences, roughly 11% found once; its top ten account for 35% to 40%. The rearrangement links TRBV7-2 to TRBJ1-6; D remains unclear. Sample: CD8+ T cells sorted from PBMCs, taken 15 days after the yellow fever booster vaccination. This clonotype was sampled from a man younger than 30 who received the YFV17D yellow fever vaccine. The CDR3 protein is CASTSGRSYNSPLHF. The DNA of the CDR3 is TGTGCCAGCACCTCAGGACGGAGCTATAATTCACCCCTCCACTTT.